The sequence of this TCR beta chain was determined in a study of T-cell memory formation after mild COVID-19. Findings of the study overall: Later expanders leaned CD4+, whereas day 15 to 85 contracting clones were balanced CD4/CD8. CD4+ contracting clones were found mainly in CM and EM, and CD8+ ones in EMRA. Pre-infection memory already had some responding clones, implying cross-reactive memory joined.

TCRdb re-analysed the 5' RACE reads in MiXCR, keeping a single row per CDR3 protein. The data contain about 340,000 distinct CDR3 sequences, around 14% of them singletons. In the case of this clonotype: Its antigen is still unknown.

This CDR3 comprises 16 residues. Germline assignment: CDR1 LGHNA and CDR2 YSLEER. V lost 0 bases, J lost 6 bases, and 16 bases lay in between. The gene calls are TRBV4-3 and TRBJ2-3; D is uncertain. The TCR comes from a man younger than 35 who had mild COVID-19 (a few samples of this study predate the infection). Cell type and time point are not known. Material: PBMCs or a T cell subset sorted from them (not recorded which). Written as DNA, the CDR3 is TGCGCCAGCAGCCAAGATTTGCAGGTCCCTAGGGATACGCAGTATTTT. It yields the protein CASSQDLQVPRDTQYF.